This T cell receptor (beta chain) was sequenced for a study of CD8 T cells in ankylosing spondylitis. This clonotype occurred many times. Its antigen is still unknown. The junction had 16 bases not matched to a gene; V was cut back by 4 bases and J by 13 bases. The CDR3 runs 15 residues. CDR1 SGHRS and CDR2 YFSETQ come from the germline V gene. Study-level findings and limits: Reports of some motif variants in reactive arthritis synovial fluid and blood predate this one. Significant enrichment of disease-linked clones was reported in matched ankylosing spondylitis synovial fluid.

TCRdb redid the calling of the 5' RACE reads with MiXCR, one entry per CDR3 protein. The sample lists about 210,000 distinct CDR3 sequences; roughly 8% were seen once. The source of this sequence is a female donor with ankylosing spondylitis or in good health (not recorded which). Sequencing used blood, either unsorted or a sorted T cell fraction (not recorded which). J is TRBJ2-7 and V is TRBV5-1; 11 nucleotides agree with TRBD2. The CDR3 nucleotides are TGCGCCAGCAGCATGACTAGCGGGATGAGTAGAGGCGGATACTTC. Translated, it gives CASSMTSGMSRGGYF.